The table lists the clone carrying this T cell receptor beta chain with many counts. This sample is drawn from a study of early T cells in non-severe SARS-CoV-2 infection. The germline V and J ends were trimmed by 7 bases and 7 bases, with 13 bases remaining between them. The CDR3 is 11 amino acids. The V gene's germline CDR1 is SQVTM and CDR2 ANQGSEA. One entry per CDR3 protein results from TCRdb running MiXCR on the 5' RACE reads. The sample lists roughly 53,000 distinct CDR3 sequences; about 12% were seen once. The genes are TRBV29-1 and TRBJ1-1; D remains ambiguous. The sequence derives from an adult who was a healthcare worker with PCR-confirmed SARS-CoV-2 infection or an uninfected control (not recorded which). Source: whole blood, taken at baseline. The CDR3 region is CSASTQYEAFF. The CDR3 nucleotides are TGCAGCGCCTCTACTCAGTATGAAGCTTTCTTT. The full variable domain, its missing parts supplied by reference TRBV29-1 and TRBJ1-1, is SAVISQKPSRDICQRGTSLTIQCQVDSQVTMMFWYRQQPGQSLTLIATANQGSEATYESGFVIDKFPISRPNLTFSTLTVSNMSPEDSSIYLCSASTQYEAFFGQGTRLTVV.